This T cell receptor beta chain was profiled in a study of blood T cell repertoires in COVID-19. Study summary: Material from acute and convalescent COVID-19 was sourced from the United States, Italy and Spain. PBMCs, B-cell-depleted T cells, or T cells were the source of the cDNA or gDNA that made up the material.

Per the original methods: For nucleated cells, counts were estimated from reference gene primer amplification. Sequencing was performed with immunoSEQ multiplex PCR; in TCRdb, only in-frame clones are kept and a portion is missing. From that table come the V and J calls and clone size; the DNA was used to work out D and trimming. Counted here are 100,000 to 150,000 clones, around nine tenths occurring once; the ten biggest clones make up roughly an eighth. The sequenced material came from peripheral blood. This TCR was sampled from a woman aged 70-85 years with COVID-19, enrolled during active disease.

CDR3 loop: CASSFFDSSGNTIYF. The CDR3 DNA reads as TGTGCCAGCAGCTTCTTCGACAGCTCTGGAAACACCATATATTTT. The genes are TRBV5-5 and TRBJ1-3, with D tentatively TRBD1 (5 bases). Germline V gene sequence: CDR1 SGHKS, CDR2 YYEKEE (reference sequence). Trimming took off 2 bases at V and 0 bases at J, with 9 bases between the two ends. The CDR3 has 15 amino acids.